A single sample gave rise to the 27 T cell receptor beta chains below, sequenced in a study of neurological immune-mediated disorders. TCRdb ran MiXCR on the 5' RACE reads and lists one entry per CDR3 protein. The repertoire has about 36,000 distinct CDR3 sequences, over 9% of them found once; the top ten carry approximately 6.9%. Sequenced sample: PBMCs. All receptors derive from a woman between 25 and 40 years old with HTLV-1-associated myelopathy (HAM/TSP).

This clonotype was recorded at least ten times. The chain uses TRBV20-1 and TRBJ2-3; no clear D. Trimming pared 5 bases from V and 2 bases from J, leaving 14 bases between. There are 14 residues in the CDR3. The germline CDR1 and CDR2 sequences are DFQATT and SNEGSKA (reference sequence). CDR3 sequence (DNA): TGCAGTGCTTCGCCAGAGACACCCACAGATACGCAGTATTTT. Protein product: CSASPETPTDTQYF.

This clonotype counts as medium-sized (0.01 to 0.1%). The chain carries TRBV20-1 and TRBJ2-7; TRBD2 aligns across 14 bases. The CDR3 sequence is 16 residues long. Germline CDR1 is DFQATT and CDR2 is SNEGSKA (reference sequence). Trimming cost V 5 bases and J 6 bases; bases outside gene matches: 12. The CDR3 region is CSASSAGTSGGVEQYF. The DNA for the CDR3 is TGCAGTGCTTCCTCCGCCGGGACTAGCGGGGGAGTCGAGCAGTACTTC.

The rearrangement uses TRBV7-3 and TRBJ2-1; the D gene is possibly TRBD1 (6 bases). The CDR3 covers 15 residues. Trimming pared 2 bases from V and 6 bases from J, leaving 14 bases between. Per germline, CDR1 SGHTA and CDR2 FQGTGA. CDR3 amino acids: CASSLEVGHLNEQFF. The CDR3 DNA reads as TGTGCCAGCAGCTTAGAAGTGGGACACCTCAATGAGCAGTTCTTC.

Points on this clonotype: No DNA is shown, since the ends of the CDR3 on it are uncertain; the CDR3 is the one TCRdb lists. The chain is built from TRBV7-6 and TRBJ2-7; the D call TRBD1 from the table was never checked on the DNA. The CDR3 numbers 20 amino acids, ends counted. Germline V CDR1 and CDR2: SGHVS, FNYEAQ. The CDR3 loop is CASSFYICSASRPGNYEQYF.

This chain uses TRBV5-1 with TRBJ1-3; possibly TRBD1 for D (5 bases). In germline, CDR1 is SGHRS, CDR2 YFSETQ. The CDR3 loop spans 15 amino acids. V was cut by 4 bases and J by 0 bases, with 11 bases left in between. CDR3 in DNA: TGCGCCAGCAGCCAGGACGGGACCTCTGGAAACACCATATATTTT. It encodes CASSQDGTSGNTIYF. Variable domain in full (rest from reference TRBV5-1 and TRBJ1-3): KAGVTQTPRYLIKTRGQQVTLSCSPISGHRSVSWYQQTPGQGLQFLFEYFSETQRNKGNFPGRFSGRQFSNSRSEMNVSTLELGDSALYLCASSQDGTSGNTIYFGEGSWLTVV.

This clonotype was counted at least ten times. The V gene is TRBV3-1, the J gene TRBJ2-3, with 7 bases lining up with TRBD2. V was clipped by 6 bases and J by 0 bases; unmatched bases: 6. This CDR3 has 15 amino acids. Germline loops: CDR1 LGHDT, CDR2 YNNKEL (reference sequence). The CDR3 coding sequence is TGTGCCAGCAGTCCCCGGGGGGTTAGCACAGATACGCAGTATTTT. The encoded protein is CASSPRGVSTDTQYF.

The table lists this clonotype with many counts. V and J are TRBV7-9 and TRBJ2-7; either TRBD1 or TRBD2 may fit D (5 bases each). The CDR3 is made up of 15 amino acids. V was shortened by 7 bases and J by 3 bases, with 19 bases between the two germline ends. CDR1 and CDR2 from the germline V gene are SEHNR and FQNEAQ (reference sequence). This CDR3 is CASNGPEGPVYEQYF. CDR3 nucleotides: TGTGCCAGCAACGGGCCTGAGGGGCCCGTCTACGAGCAGTACTTC. The whole variable domain, filled in from reference TRBV7-9 and TRBJ2-7, reads DTGVSQNPRHKITKRGQNVTFRCDPISEHNRLYWYRQTLGQGPEFLTYFQNEAQLEKSRLLSDRFSAERPKGSFSTLEIQRTEQGDSAMYLCASNGPEGPVYEQYFGPGTRLTVT.

This clonotype was recorded many times. The chain employs TRBV4-2 and TRBJ2-1, with a tentative D call TRBD1 (6 bases). Germline values: CDR1 LGHNA, CDR2 YNFKEQ. This CDR3 has 15 amino acids. Trimming took 4 bases from V and 0 from J, leaving 10 bases between them. The CDR3 is CASSRTGSSYNEQFF. CDR3 nucleotide sequence: TGTGCCAGCAGCCGAACAGGGAGCTCCTACAATGAGCAGTTCTTC.

This clonotype showed up just a few times. The V and J genes are TRBV30 and TRBJ1-4, with D uncertain. Germline V CDR1 and CDR2: GTSNPN, SVGIG (reference sequence). The CDR3 runs 14 residues. V dropped 1 base and J dropped 4 bases, with 10 bases sitting between them. This CDR3 is CAWSEDNSNEKLFF. CDR3 nucleotides: TGTGCCTGGAGTGAGGATAACAGTAATGAAAAACTGTTTTTT.

There are many counts of this clonotype. The chain carries TRBV5-1 and TRBJ2-7; D unresolved. This CDR3 spans 14 amino acids. From germline, CDR1 is SGHRS and CDR2 YFSETQ. V gave up 3 bases and J gave up 6 bases, with 16 bases separating them. CDR3 nucleotide sequence: TGCGCCAGCAGCTCCAAAGAGCCAAGGATCGAGCAGTACTTC. Translated: CASSSKEPRIEQYF.

This clonotype came up many times. V usage is TRBV5-1 and J usage is TRBJ2-3; perhaps TRBD2 as D (7 bases). Germline V CDR1 and CDR2: SGHRS, YFSETQ. The V end was cut by 4 bases, the J end by 0 bases, with 18 bases between. The CDR3 is 17 residues long. This CDR3 reads CASSLGGGVTSTDTQYF. CDR3 DNA: TGCGCCAGCAGCCTTGGCGGGGGCGTTACTAGCACAGATACGCAGTATTTT. The full variable domain, in which reference TRBV5-1 and TRBJ2-3 provide the parts outside the CDR3, is KAGVTQTPRYLIKTRGQQVTLSCSPISGHRSVSWYQQTPGQGLQFLFEYFSETQRNKGNFPGRFSGRQFSNSRSEMNVSTLELGDSALYLCASSLGGGVTSTDTQYFGPGTRLTVL.

This chain joins TRBV10-3 and TRBJ2-4, with 7 bases aligning to TRBD1. The germline gives CDR1 ENHRY, CDR2 SYGVKD. Trimming cost V 4 bases and J 5 bases; bases outside gene matches: 5. This CDR3 is built from 14 residues. CDR3 region: CAISGQGTENIQYF. The CDR3 DNA follows: TGTGCCATCAGTGGCCAGGGGACAGAAAACATTCAGTACTTC.

There are many counts of this clonotype. The V gene is TRBV5-1, the J gene TRBJ1-5; 10 bases match TRBD1. The CDR3 has 15 residues. The trim removed 3 bases at V and 4 bases at J, leaving 4 bases unmatched. Germline CDR1 SGHRS, CDR2 YFSETQ. In DNA form, the CDR3 reads TGCGCCAGCAGCTCTACGGGACAGGGGAATCAGCCCCAGCATTTT. The encoded protein is CASSSTGQGNQPQHF.

This clonotype was seen at least ten times. The chain joins TRBV10-1 to TRBJ2-1, with D maybe TRBD2 (6 bases). V lost 4 bases, J lost 9 bases, and 13 bases lay in between. The CDR3 has 13 amino acids. Germline-derived CDR1 and CDR2 are WNHNN and SYGVQD (reference sequence). The CDR3 sequence: CASSGGTSFEQFF. Here the CDR3 DNA reads TGCGCCAGCAGTGGCGGGACGTCTTTTGAGCAGTTCTTC.

This rearrangement joins TRBV20-1 to TRBJ2-5; 7 nucleotides agree with TRBD1. CDR3 length equals 15 residues. Germline CDR1 reads DFQATT; CDR2 reads SNEGSKA (reference sequence). V lost 0 bases, J lost 4 bases, and 8 bases stayed unmatched. CDR3 DNA sequence: TGCAGTGCTAGAGATCCCCGAGAGGGGGCAGAGACCCAGTACTTC. It yields the protein CSARDPREGAETQYF.

Ten or more counts support this clonotype. This sequence joins TRBV6-6 and TRBJ2-2, with D possibly being TRBD1 (6 bases). Trimming took off 5 bases at V and 0 bases at J, with 10 bases between the two ends. The CDR3 totals 15 residues. Germline V gene sequence: CDR1 MNHNY, CDR2 SVGAGI (reference sequence). In nucleotides, the CDR3 is TGTGCCAGCAGTCACGGGACACCGAACACCGGGGAGCTGTTTTTT. It encodes CASSHGTPNTGELFF.

This clonotype occurred many times. The chain has TRBV2 and TRBJ1-3; D is uncertain. The CDR3 contains 11 residues. Trimming shortened V by 7 bases and J by 5 bases, and 6 bases separated the two germline ends. The germline gives CDR1 SNHLY, CDR2 FYNNEI. DNA for the CDR3: TGTGCCAGCACCCGCAGAAACACCATATATTTT. Its protein is CASTRRNTIYF.

The rearrangement uses TRBV20-1 and TRBJ2-6; D call uncertain. Germline V gives CDR1 DFQATT, CDR2 SNEGSKA (reference sequence). The CDR3 spans 13 residues. V lost 4 bases, J lost 3 bases, and 7 bases lay in between. Written as DNA, the CDR3 is TGCAGTGCTAATATGGTTGGGGCCAACGTCCTGACTTTC. It codes for CSANMVGANVLTF.

This clonotype showed up many times. J is TRBJ1-1 and V is TRBV10-3; no firm D call. Germline V gives CDR1 ENHRY, CDR2 SYGVKD. Trimming took 6 bases from V and 2 from J, leaving 13 bases between them. This CDR3 contains 14 residues. The CDR3 is CAIRIQNTNTEAFF. DNA for the CDR3: TGTGCCATCAGGATTCAAAATACAAACACTGAAGCTTTCTTT.

The table lists this clonotype with a few counts. This may be a read error: a much more frequent sequence differs by one nucleotide. The chain carries TRBV30 and TRBJ2-1, with 8 positions matching TRBD1. The length of the CDR3 is 14 residues. Looked up from germline, CDR1 is GTSNPN and CDR2 is SVGIG (reference sequence). The CDR3 region has the DNA TGTACCTGGAGCGCCGGGACAGGCTACAATGAGCAGTTCTTC. This translates into CTWSAGTGYNEQFF. The complete variable domain, with remaining parts taken from reference TRBV30 and TRBJ2-1, reads SQTIHQWPATLVQPVGSPLSLECTVEGTSNPNLYWYRQAAGRGLQLLFYSVGIGQISSEVPQNLSASRPQDRQFILSSKKLLLSDSGFYLCTWSAGTGYNEQFFGPGTRLTVL.

At least ten counts were recorded for this clonotype. The V gene is TRBV5-1, the J gene TRBJ2-7, with TRBD1 as a possible D gene (5 bases). The CDR3 extends over 15 amino acids. Germline V gives CDR1 SGHRS, CDR2 YFSETQ. Trimming removed 0 bases from V and 4 bases from J, with 14 bases in between. CDR3 residues: CASSLDVGRFYEQYF. CDR3 in DNA: TGCGCCAGCAGCTTGGATGTGGGGCGCTTTTACGAGCAGTACTTC.

This clonotype was seen many times. The rearrangement uses TRBV20-1 and TRBJ1-2; D is unresolved. Germline assignment: CDR1 DFQATT and CDR2 SNEGSKA (reference sequence). Trimming stripped 3 bases from V and 5 bases from J, with 10 bases between. This CDR3 comprises 12 residues. CDR3 in DNA: TGCAGTGCTAGCCAGGTATCTTATGGCTACACCTTC. This codes for CSASQVSYGYTF.

This clonotype was counted many times. The CDR3 region is CSARKVAGARSSYEQYF. CDR3 in DNA: TGCAGTGCTAGAAAGGTAGCGGGGGCGAGGAGCTCCTACGAGCAGTACTTC. The chain joins TRBV20-1 to TRBJ2-7; TRBD2 matches 9 bases. The CDR3 runs to 17 residues. The V segment lost 2 bases and the J segment 0 bases; nucleotides outside the gene matches: 11. CDR1 is DFQATT, CDR2 SNEGSKA, per germline (reference sequence).

This clonotype was counted a single time. This chain connects TRBV18 to TRBJ2-7; 8 bases line up with TRBD2. This CDR3 comprises 14 residues. V trimming: 6 bases; J trimming: 6 bases; junction bases outside the gene matches: 10. Per germline, CDR1 KGHSH and CDR2 LQKENI. CDR3 amino acids: CASSSGTRGSEQYF. The CDR3 DNA reads as TGTGCCAGCTCCTCCGGGACTAGAGGCTCCGAGCAGTACTTC.

By share of the sample, this clonotype is medium-sized. The CDR3 spells CSGGRGLYEQYF. CDR3 DNA sequence: TGCAGTGGAGGCCGGGGGCTCTACGAGCAGTACTTC. The V gene is TRBV20-1, the J gene TRBJ2-7; D assignment may be TRBD1 or TRBD2 (6 bases each). The germline gives CDR1 DFQATT, CDR2 SNEGSKA (reference sequence). There are 12 residues in the CDR3. Trimming left V 7 bases short and J 3 bases short, with 13 bases between.

The chain links TRBV30 to TRBJ1-1; D remains unclear. The CDR3 covers 12 residues. Germline values: CDR1 GTSNPN, CDR2 SVGIG (reference sequence). Trimming shortened V by 2 bases and J by 1 base, and 5 bases separated the two germline ends. In DNA, the CDR3 is TGTGCCTGGAGTCACAGGAACACTGAAGCTTTCTTT. Residues: CAWSHRNTEAFF. Full variable domain (rest looked up from reference TRBV30 and TRBJ1-1): SQTIHQWPATLVQPVGSPLSLECTVEGTSNPNLYWYRQAAGRGLQLLFYSVGIGQISSEVPQNLSASRPQDRQFILSSKKLLLSDSGFYLCAWSHRNTEAFFGQGTRLTVV.

A note on this clonotype: A much larger clone lies one base from this, so it may be a read error. V is TRBV19 and J is TRBJ2-1; no firm D call. The CDR3 has 14 residues. From germline, CDR1 is LNHDA and CDR2 SQIVND (reference sequence). CDR3 bases: TGTGCCAGTTCACCGGATTTCTCCTACAATGAGCAGATCTTC. It translates to CASSPDFSYNEQIF.